These 6 T cell receptor beta chains were all obtained from the same sample, sequenced in a study of T cells in Graves' hyperthyroidism and ophthalmopathy. The investigators amplified TCR beta CDR3 regions from RNA transcripts. The HTBI primer set served for first-round RT-PCR of the TCR CDR3. Each CDR3 protein gets one entry after TCRdb re-called the multiplex PCR reads with MiXCR. The sample has 300,000 to 450,000 distinct CDR3 sequences, approximately 15% seen once. The sequenced material came from blood. These receptors were taken from a woman in her sixties with Graves' hyperthyroidism.

Ten or more counts support this clonotype. The J gene is TRBJ2-3, the V gene TRBV7-9; 9 bases line up with TRBD1. V trimming: 5 bases; J trimming: 0 bases; junction bases outside the gene matches: 12. This CDR3 is 18 amino acids long. Germline V gene lookup returns CDR1 SEHNR and CDR2 FQNEAQ (reference sequence). The CDR3 spells CASSVDRGASHSTDTQYF. The CDR3 DNA is TGTGCCAGCAGCGTCGACAGGGGGGCCTCTCATAGCACAGATACGCAGTATTTT.

In its sample, this clonotype was seen many times. V and J are TRBV6-1 and TRBJ1-1; 8 bases match TRBD1. In germline, CDR1 is MNHNS, CDR2 SASEGT. The CDR3 sequence is 13 residues long. V lost 6 bases to trimming and J lost 11 bases; unmatched junction nucleotides: 11. CDR3 region: CASSRDKQGAAFF. CDR3 sequence (DNA): TGTGCCAGCAGCCGAGATAAGCAGGGGGCTGCTTTCTTT.

This clonotype has at least ten counts. In nucleotides, the CDR3 is TGCAGTGCTAGAGTGTCGGGAAGAACAGATACGCAGTATTTT. It encodes CSARVSGRTDTQYF. J is TRBJ2-3 and V is TRBV20-1; a possible D gene is TRBD2 (5 bases). Trimming left V 1 base short and J 3 bases short, with 11 bases between. The CDR3 is 14 residues long. CDR1 and CDR2 from the germline V gene are DFQATT and SNEGSKA (reference sequence).

This clonotype was seen at least ten times. The CDR3 DNA reads as TGTGCCAGCTCACCCCGGGACAGTGGTGCGGAGACCCAGTACTTC. Its protein product is CASSPRDSGAETQYF. J is TRBJ2-5 and V is TRBV18; 7 bases fit TRBD1. The CDR3 covers 15 residues. The germline CDR1 and CDR2 sequences are KGHSH and LQKENI. V shed 3 bases and J 5 bases; nucleotides not matched to a gene: 9.

The chain carries TRBV5-1 and TRBJ2-5; D is perhaps TRBD2 (6 bases). The ends were cut back, 8 bases at V and 4 bases at J, with 18 bases in the middle. Looked up from germline, CDR1 is SGHRS and CDR2 is YFSETQ. The CDR3 is 14 amino acids. The CDR3 DNA follows: TGCGCCAGTTTGGGGAGGAAGATAGTAGAGACCCAGTACTTC. Translation gives CASLGRKIVETQYF. Drawing the rest from reference TRBV5-1 and TRBJ2-5, the complete variable domain is KAGVTQTPRYLIKTRGQQVTLSCSPISGHRSVSWYQQTPGQGLQFLFEYFSETQRNKGNFPGRFSGRQFSNSRSEMNVSTLELGDSALYLCASLGRKIVETQYFGPGTRLLVL.

The chain has TRBV7-9 and TRBJ2-7, with TRBD2 matching over 12 bases. Germline CDR1 SEHNR, CDR2 FQNEAQ (reference sequence). This CDR3 comprises 14 residues. The J segment lost 5 bases and the V segment lost 5 bases, leaving 4 bases of the junction unmatched. DNA of the CDR3: TGTGCCAGCAGCGCTAGCGGGAGGGCGAACGAGCAGTACTTC. Amino acid sequence: CASSASGRANEQYF.